This T cell receptor (beta chain) was recovered during a study of T cells after yellow fever vaccination. Study background: The fractions with low cell numbers were processed using SMART-Seq v4 Ultra Low Input.

Universal primer sites and UMIs were introduced during 5'RACE template-switching synthesis of TCR cDNA. TCRdb reanalysed the 5' RACE reads using MiXCR and keeps one entry per CDR3 protein. The sample consists of fewer than 500,000 distinct CDR3 sequences, roughly 20% of them appearing once. In its sample, this clonotype was seen a few times. No antigen is known for it. The CDR3 length is 12 residues. Deletions cut 0 bases from V and 8 bases from J, with 4 bases between. CDR1 LNHNV and CDR2 YYDKDF come from the germline V gene (reference sequence). Whole-study findings and limits: On re-exposure, the response was weaker but peaked faster, at day 5 versus 15.

This sequence originates from a man between 18 and 29 years old who received the YFV17D yellow fever vaccine. The V gene is TRBV15, the J gene TRBJ1-4, with D unresolved. Here the sequenced sample was PBMCs, taken before the yellow fever booster vaccination. CDR3 protein: CATSRDEEKLFF. The CDR3 coding sequence is TGTGCCACCAGCAGAGATGAAGAAAAACTGTTTTTT.